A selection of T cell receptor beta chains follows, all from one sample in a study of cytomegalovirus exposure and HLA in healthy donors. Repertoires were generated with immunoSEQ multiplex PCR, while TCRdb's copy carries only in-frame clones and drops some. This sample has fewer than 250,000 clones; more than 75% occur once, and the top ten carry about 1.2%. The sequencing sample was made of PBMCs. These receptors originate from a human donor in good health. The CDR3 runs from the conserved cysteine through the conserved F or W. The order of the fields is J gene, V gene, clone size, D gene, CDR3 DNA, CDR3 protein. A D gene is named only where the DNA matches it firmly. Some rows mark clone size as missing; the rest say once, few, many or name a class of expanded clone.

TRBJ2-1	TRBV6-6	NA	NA	TGTGCCAGCAGTTACTCGTTCGATGAGCAGTTCTTC	CASSYSFDEQFF
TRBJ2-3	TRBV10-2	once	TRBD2	TGCGCCAGCACTCTAGCGGGGACAACAGATACGCAGTATTTT	CASTLAGTTDTQYF
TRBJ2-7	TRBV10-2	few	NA	TGCGCCAGCAGTGGGATCGCGGGACTTTACGAGCAGTACTTC	CASSGIAGLYEQYF
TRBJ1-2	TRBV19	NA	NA	TGTGCCAGTAGTATCCCCGGGGTCTTCTATGGCTACACCTTC	CASSIPGVFYGYTF
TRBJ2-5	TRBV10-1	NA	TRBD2	TGCGCCAGCAGTTCAGGACTAGCGGGAGGCTGGCAAGAGACCCAGTACTTC	CASSSGLAGGWQETQYF
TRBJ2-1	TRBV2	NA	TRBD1	TGTGCCAGCAGTGTGGGACAGGGGACCTACAATGAGCAGTTCTTC	CASSVGQGTYNEQFF
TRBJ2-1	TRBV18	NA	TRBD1	TGTGCCAGCTCACCAGGGGACAGGGACGAGCAGTTCTTC	CASSPGDRDEQFF
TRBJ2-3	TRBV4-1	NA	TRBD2	TGCGCCAGCAGCTTTACGGGACTAGCGGACACAGATACGCAGTATTTT	CASSFTGLADTDTQYF
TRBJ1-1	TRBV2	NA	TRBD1	TGTGCCAGCAGTGGTAACAGGGGGCAGGCTGAAGCTTTCTTT	CASSGNRGQAEAFF
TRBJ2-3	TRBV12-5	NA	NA	TGTGCTAGTGGTCAAGGACTTGCTGTAGGAGATACGCAGTATTTT	CASGQGLAVGDTQYF
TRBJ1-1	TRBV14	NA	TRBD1	TGTGCCAGCAGCCAGGGACAGTACACTGAAGCTTTCTTT	CASSQGQYTEAFF
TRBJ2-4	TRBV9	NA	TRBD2	TGTGCCAGCAGCGTAGTAAGGCTAGCGGGAGGGCTTGACATTCAGTACTTC	CASSVVRLAGGLDIQYF
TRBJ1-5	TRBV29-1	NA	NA	TGCAGCGTTCAAGAGAAGGGAGTCCTTAGCAATCAGCCCCAGCATTTT	CSVQEKGVLSNQPQHF
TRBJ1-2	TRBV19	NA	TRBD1	TGTGCCAGTAGTACGGGACAGGGCTATGGCTACACCTTC	CASSTGQGYGYTF
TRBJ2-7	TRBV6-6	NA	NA	TGTGCCAGCAGTTCTAGACTAGAGTCTTACGAGCAGTACTTC	CASSSRLESYEQYF
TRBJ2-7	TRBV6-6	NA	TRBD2	TGTGCCAGCAGTTACTCGGGGGGGAACGCTTACGAGCAGTACTTC	CASSYSGGNAYEQYF